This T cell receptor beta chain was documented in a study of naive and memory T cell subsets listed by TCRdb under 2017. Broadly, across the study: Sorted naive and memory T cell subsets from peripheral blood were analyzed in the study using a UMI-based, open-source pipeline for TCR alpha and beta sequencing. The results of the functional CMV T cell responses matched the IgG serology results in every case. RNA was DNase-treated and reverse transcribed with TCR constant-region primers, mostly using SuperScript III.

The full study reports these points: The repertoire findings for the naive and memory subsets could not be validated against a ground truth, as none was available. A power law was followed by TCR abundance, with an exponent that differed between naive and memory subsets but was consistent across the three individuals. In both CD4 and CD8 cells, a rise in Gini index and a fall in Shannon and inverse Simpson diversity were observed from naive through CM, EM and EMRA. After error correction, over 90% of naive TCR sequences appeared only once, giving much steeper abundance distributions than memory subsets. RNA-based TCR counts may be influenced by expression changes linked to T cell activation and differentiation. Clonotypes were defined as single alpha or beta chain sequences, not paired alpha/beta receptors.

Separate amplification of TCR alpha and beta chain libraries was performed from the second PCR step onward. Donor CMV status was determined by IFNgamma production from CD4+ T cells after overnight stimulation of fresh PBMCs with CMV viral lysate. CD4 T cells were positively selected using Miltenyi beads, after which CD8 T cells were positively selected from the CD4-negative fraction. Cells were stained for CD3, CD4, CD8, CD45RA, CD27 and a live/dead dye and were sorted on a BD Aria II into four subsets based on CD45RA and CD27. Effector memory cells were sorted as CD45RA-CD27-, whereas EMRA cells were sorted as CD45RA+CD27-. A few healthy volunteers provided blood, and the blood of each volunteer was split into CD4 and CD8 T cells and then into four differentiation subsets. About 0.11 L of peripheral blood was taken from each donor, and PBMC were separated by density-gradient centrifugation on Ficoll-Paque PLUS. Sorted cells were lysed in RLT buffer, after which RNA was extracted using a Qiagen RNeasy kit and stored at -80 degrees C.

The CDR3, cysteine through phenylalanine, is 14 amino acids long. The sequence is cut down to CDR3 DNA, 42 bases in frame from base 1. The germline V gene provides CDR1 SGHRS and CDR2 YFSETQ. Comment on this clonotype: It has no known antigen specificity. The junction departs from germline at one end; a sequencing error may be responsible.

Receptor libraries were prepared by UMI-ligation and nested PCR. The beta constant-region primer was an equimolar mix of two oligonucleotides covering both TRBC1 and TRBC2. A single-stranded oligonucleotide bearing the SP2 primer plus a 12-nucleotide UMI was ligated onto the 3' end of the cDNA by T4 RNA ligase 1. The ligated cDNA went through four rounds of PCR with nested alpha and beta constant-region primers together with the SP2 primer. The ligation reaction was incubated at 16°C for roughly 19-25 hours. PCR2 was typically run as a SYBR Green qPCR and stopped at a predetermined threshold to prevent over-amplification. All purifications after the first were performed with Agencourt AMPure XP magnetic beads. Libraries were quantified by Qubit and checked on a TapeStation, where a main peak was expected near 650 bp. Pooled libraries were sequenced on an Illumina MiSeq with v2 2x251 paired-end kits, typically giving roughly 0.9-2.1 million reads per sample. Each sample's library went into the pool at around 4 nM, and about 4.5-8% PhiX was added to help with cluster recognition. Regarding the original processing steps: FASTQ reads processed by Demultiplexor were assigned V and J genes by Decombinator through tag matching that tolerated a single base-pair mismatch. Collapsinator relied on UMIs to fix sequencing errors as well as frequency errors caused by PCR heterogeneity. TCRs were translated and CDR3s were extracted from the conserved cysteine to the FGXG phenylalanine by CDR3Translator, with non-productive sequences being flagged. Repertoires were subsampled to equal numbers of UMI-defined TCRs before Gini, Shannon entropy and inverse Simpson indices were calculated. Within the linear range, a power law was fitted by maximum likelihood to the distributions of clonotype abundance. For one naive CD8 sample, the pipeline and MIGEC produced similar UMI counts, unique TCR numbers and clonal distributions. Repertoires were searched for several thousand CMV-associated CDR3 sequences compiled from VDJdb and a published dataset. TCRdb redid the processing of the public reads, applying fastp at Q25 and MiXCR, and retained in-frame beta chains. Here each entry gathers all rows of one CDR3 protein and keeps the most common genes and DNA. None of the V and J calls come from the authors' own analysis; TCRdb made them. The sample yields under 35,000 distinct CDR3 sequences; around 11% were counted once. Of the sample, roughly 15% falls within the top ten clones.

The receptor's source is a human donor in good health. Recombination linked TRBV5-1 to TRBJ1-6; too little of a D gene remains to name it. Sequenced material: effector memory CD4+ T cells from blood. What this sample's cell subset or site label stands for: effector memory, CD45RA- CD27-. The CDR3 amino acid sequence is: CASSSGSGGSPLHF. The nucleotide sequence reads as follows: TGCGCCAGCAGCTCGGGATCCGGCGGCTCACCCCTCCACTTC. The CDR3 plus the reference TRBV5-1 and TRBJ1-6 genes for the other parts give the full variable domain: KAGVTQTPRYLIKTRGQQVTLSCSPISGHRSVSWYQQTPGQGLQFLFEYFSETQRNKGNFPGRFSGRQFSNSRSEMNVSTLELGDSALYLCASSSGSGGSPLHFGNGTRLTVT.